This TCR beta chain was found in a study of T-cell reconstitution after alpha-beta-depleted transplantation in children. This clonotype showed up many times. Its specificity is unknown. TCRbeta library construction was performed incorporating unique molecular identifiers. TCRdb independently ran MiXCR on the PCR reads; one entry per CDR3 protein. This sample yields 150,000 to 200,000 distinct CDR3 sequences, of which about 6% are seen a single time; roughly 4.8% belongs to the top ten. Study observations and caveats: Two months or so post-transplant, alpha-beta T cells reportedly derived from several hundred expanded graft clones. Diversity and T-cell counts at one year after transplant derived mostly from new T cells.

Trimming shortened V by 3 bases and J by 10 bases, and 12 bases separated the two germline ends. From germline, CDR1 is LNHNV and CDR2 YYDKDF (reference sequence). The CDR3 extends over 12 amino acids. This sample comprised PBMCs, obtained before TCRalphabeta/CD19-depleted stem cell transplant. The chain employs TRBV15 and TRBJ1-1, with a weak D call TRBD1 (5 bases). The receptor was derived from a girl in the first two years of life with combined immunodeficiency, due to receive a stem cell transplant. CDR3 sequence (DNA): TGTGCCACCAGCAGGGGAGGGGCAGGAGCTTTCTTT. Translation gives CATSRGGAGAFF.